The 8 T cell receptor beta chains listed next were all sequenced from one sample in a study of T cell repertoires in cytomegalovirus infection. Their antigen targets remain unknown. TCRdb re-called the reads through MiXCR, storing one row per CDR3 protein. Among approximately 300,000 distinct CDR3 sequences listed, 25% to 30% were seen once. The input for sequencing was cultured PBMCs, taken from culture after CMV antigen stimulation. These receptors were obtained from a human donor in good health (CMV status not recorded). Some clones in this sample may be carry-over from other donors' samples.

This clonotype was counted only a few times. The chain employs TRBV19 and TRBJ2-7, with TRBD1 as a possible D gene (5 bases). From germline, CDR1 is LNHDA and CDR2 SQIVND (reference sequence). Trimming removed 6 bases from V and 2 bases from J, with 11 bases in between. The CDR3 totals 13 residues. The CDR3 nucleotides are TGTGCCAGTAGCGTCTTGGGGCCCTACGAGCAGTACTTC. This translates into CASSVLGPYEQYF.

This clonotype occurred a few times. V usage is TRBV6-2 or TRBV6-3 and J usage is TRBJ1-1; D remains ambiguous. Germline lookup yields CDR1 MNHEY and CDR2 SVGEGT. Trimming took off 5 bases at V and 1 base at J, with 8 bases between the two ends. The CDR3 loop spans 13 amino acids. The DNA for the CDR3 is TGTGCCAGCAGTCAGGCAGCGAACACTGAAGCTTTCTTT. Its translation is CASSQAANTEAFF.

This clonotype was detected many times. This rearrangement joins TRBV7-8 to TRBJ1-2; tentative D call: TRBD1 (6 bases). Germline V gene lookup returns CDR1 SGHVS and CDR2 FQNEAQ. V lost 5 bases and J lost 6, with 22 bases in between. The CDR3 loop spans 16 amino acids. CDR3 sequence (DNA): TGTGCCAGCAGCCCACAGTGGGGGGCCTCGACCCATGGCTACACCTTC. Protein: CASSPQWGASTHGYTF.

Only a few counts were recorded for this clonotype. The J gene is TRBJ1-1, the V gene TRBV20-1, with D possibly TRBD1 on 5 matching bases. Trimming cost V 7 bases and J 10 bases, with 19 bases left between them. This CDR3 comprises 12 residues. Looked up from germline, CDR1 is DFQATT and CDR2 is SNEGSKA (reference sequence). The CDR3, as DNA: TGCAGTGTCGGGGGGAATAGGAATTTAGCTTTCTTT. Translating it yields CSVGGNRNLAFF.

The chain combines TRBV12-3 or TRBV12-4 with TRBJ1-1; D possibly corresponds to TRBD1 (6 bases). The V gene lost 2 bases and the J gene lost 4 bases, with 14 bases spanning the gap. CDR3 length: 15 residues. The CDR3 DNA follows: TGTGCCAGCAGTTTAAACGGCCAGGGGTTCACTGAAGCTTTCTTT. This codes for CASSLNGQGFTEAFF.

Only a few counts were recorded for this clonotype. DNA of the CDR3: TGTGCCAGCAGTCCATGGACAGGGTCTGGCTACACCTTC. Encoded protein: CASSPWTGSGYTF. This sequence joins TRBV6-6 and TRBJ1-2; 8 bases are shared with TRBD1. The CDR3 extends over 13 amino acids. CDR1 is MNHNY and CDR2 is SVGAGI in the germline V gene (reference sequence). With V trimmed by 5 bases and J by 7 bases, 6 bases remained unmatched.

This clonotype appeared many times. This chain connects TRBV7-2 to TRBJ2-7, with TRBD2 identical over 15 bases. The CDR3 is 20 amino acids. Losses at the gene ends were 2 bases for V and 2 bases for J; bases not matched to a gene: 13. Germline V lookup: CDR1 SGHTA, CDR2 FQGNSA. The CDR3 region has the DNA TGTGCCAGCAGCTTAAGGGGGACTAGCGGGAGGAATACCCTGGCCTACGAGCAGTACTTC. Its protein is CASSLRGTSGRNTLAYEQYF.

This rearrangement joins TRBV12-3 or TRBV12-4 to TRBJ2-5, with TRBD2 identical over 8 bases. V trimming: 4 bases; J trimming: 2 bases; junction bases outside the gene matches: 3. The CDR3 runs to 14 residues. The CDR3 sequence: CASSSTSGQETQYF. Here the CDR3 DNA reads TGTGCCAGCAGTTCTACTAGCGGACAAGAGACCCAGTACTTC.